The clone carrying this TCR beta chain was seen only a few times. Deletions cut 6 bases from V and 5 bases from J, with 29 bases between. CDR1 is KGHSH, CDR2 LQKENI, per germline. There are 18 residues in the CDR3. The record originates from a study of blood T cells in healthy people across ages. Primers used in a second PCR of about 6 to 12 cycles were a sample-barcoded 5' primer and a J-beta primer mix. One entry per CDR3 protein, called by TCRdb with MiXCR from the 5' RACE reads. The sample consists of some 760,000 distinct CDR3 sequences, approximately 25% of them appearing once. The same data also contributed to another study, on T cells of mothers and their children. That study adds: Samples were provided by three healthy Caucasian mothers and their six children.

This chain links TRBV18 with TRBJ2-7, with D perhaps TRBD1 (6 bases). Material for sequencing was blood. The sequence was collected from a boy younger than 18 in good health. CDR3 sequence (DNA): TGTGCCAGCTCGACGTTTACTCGGACAGAGAACCTGGTGGACGAGCAGTACTTC. It encodes CASSTFTRTENLVDEQYF.